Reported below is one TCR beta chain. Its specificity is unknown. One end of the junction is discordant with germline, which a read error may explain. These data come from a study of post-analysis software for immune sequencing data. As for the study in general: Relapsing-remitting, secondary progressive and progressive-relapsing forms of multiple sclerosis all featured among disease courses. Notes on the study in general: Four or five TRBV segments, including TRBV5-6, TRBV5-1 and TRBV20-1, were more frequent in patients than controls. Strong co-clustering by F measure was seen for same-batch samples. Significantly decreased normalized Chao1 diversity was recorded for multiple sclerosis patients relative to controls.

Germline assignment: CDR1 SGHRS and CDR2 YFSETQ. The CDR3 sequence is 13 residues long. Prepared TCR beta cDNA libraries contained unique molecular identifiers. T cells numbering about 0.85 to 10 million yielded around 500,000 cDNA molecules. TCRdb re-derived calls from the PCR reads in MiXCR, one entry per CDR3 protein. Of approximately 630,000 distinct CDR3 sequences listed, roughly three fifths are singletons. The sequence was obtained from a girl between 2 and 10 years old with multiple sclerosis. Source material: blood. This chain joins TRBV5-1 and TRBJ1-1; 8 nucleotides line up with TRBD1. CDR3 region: CAGSGQGASEAFF. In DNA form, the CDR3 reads TGCGCCGGCAGCGGTCAGGGGGCGTCTGAAGCTTTCTTT.